Sequencing of this T cell receptor (beta chain) was carried out in a study of cytomegalovirus exposure and HLA in healthy donors. General observations from the study: An analysis that was carried out later associated 16,000 or so TCR beta sequences with HLA alleles at 0.05 false discovery rate. Analyses of presence/absence relied on an assumption of roughly uniform sequencing depth across donors.

In its sample, this clone was seen a few times. Its antigen is currently unknown. PCR employed 60 Vbeta and 13 Jbeta primers. The method was immunoSEQ multiplex PCR; TCRdb's version includes in-frame clones alone and lacks a portion of them. The sample holds 100,000 or so clones; 12% to 15% are singletons and the top ten take around 0.83%. The CDR3 loop spans 15 amino acids. V trimming: 0 bases; J trimming: 2 bases; junction bases outside the gene matches: 4. The V gene's germline CDR1 is SGHAT and CDR2 FQNNGV. This sequence originates from a female donor in good health and CMV-seronegative. The sample was PBMCs. The chain couples TRBV11-2 to TRBJ2-7, with TRBD2 matching 7 bases. In DNA, the CDR3 is TGTGCCAGCAGCTTAGATTTGGGACTACCCTACGAGCAGTACTTC. It codes for CASSLDLGLPYEQYF.